Below, one TCR beta chain is given with its context. Its matching antigen is unknown. The V gene's germline CDR1 is MDHEN and CDR2 SYDVKM. V lost 6 bases to trimming and J lost 7 bases; unmatched junction nucleotides: 4. The CDR3 is 12 residues long. Produced via immunoSEQ multiplex PCR; TCRdb's table is partial and in-frame only. The table has about 95,000 clones, 90% to 95% seen once. These data originate in a study of OX40 agonist ivuxolimab in advanced cancers. About the research overall: Eligibility rules accepted prior anti-PD-1, anti-PD-L1 or anti-CTLA-4 therapy, and over 30% had some. General study results and limits: Low normalized T-cell clonal expansion was additionally recorded for some nonresponders.

This sequence joins TRBV28 and TRBJ2-7; 9 nucleotides match TRBD1. The sample in question was CD4+ or CD8+ T cells sorted from blood, obtained in a trial of the OX40 agonist ivuxolimab. The receptor comes from an adult with an advanced solid tumor such as melanoma, head and neck, liver or kidney cancer. The CDR3 sequence: CASRQGAGEQYF. CDR3 coding DNA: TGTGCCAGCAGACAGGGGGCTGGAGAGCAGTACTTC.